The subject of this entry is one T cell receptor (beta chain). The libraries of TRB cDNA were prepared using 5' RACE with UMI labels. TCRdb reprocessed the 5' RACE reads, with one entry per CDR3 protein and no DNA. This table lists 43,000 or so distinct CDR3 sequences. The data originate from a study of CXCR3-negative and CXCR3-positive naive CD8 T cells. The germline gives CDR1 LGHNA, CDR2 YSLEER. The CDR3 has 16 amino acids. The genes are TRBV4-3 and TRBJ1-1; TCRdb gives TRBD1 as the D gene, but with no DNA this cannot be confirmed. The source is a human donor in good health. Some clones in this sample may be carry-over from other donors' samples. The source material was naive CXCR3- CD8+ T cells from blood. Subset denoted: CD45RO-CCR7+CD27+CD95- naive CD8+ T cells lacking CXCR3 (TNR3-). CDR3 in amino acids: CASSQDPGDRSTEAFF.